The 9 T cell receptor beta chains in this list originate from one sample, sequenced in a study of blood T cell repertoires in COVID-19. The table came from immunoSEQ multiplex PCR; TCRdb's copy has only in-frame clones and leaves some out. The table includes around 230,000 clones, over 65% detected once. Sample: peripheral blood. The receptor set was obtained from a woman between 65 and 79 years old with active or convalescent COVID-19.

V usage is TRBV7-6 and J usage is TRBJ1-3; 10 nucleotides line up with TRBD1. Trimming at V came to 4 bases and at J to 3 bases, leaving 6 bases not matched to a gene. This CDR3 comprises 16 residues. Germline lookup yields CDR1 SGHVS and CDR2 FNYEAQ. The CDR3 DNA reads TGTGCCAGCAGCTCGAGACAGGGGGCGTTTGGAAACACCATATATTTT. It is translated as CASSSRQGAFGNTIYF. Combining the CDR3 with reference TRBV7-6 and TRBJ1-3 gives the whole variable domain GAGVSQSPRYKVTKRGQDVALRCDPISGHVSLYWYRQALGQGPEFLTYFNYEAQQDKSGLPNDRFSAERPEGSISTLTIQRTEQRDSAMYRCASSSRQGAFGNTIYFGEGSWLTVV.

The chain joins TRBV5-6 to TRBJ1-5; D remains unclear. Germline loops: CDR1 SGHDT, CDR2 YYEEEE. The CDR3 is made up of 16 amino acids. V lost 4 bases to trimming and J lost 5 bases, with 19 bases between them. The CDR3 DNA sequence: TGTGCCAGCAGCGGCGGGGTTCGGGGAGGTGATCAGCCCCAGCATTTT. Amino acid sequence: CASSGGVRGGDQPQHF.

The chain recombines TRBV7-2 with TRBJ1-1, with TRBD1 matching over 10 bases. Germline CDR1 and CDR2: SGHTA and FQGNSA. This CDR3 comprises 15 residues. J lost 3 bases, V lost 5 bases, and 6 bases had no gene match. CDR3 nucleotide sequence: TGTGCCAGCAGCCCCCGGACAGGGGGTTACACTGAAGCTTTCTTT. Its translation is CASSPRTGGYTEAFF.

The chain joins TRBV7-6 to TRBJ2-3; the D is unclear. Trimming left V 2 bases short and J 2 bases short, with 11 bases between. The germline CDR1 and CDR2 sequences are SGHVS and FNYEAQ. The CDR3 has 15 residues. The CDR3 sequence is CASSLSSRATDTQYF. The CDR3 DNA follows: TGTGCCAGCAGCTTATCATCGCGCGCCACAGATACGCAGTATTTT.

This clone was observed a single time. The genes are TRBV5-4 and TRBJ1-1; perhaps TRBD1 as D (6 bases). V was pared by 3 bases and J by 5 bases, with 20 bases between. The CDR3 spans 16 residues. Germline V gene data show CDR1 as SGHNT and CDR2 as YYREEE (reference sequence). CDR3 in DNA: TGTGCCAGCAGCTCGCTCGCAGGGGCCCCGAGGACTGAAGCTTTCTTT. This encodes CASSSLAGAPRTEAFF.

The chain employs TRBV5-1 and TRBJ2-1; perhaps TRBD2 as D (5 bases). Germline lookup yields CDR1 SGHRS and CDR2 YFSETQ. V was trimmed by 6 bases and J by 5 bases, leaving 9 bases between them. This CDR3 is built from 12 residues. The CDR3 coding sequence is TGCGCCAGCAAAGACGGGGACAATGAGCAGTTCTTC. This sequence encodes CASKDGDNEQFF.

The V and J genes are TRBV14 and TRBJ2-7; TRBD2 agrees at 15 bases. This CDR3 has 17 residues. V shed 3 bases and J 3 bases; nucleotides not matched to a gene: 6. From germline, CDR1 is SGHDN and CDR2 FVKESK. The CDR3 reads CASSQGRTSGRVYEQYF. The CDR3, as DNA: TGTGCCAGCAGCCAGGGCAGGACTAGCGGGAGGGTCTACGAGCAGTACTTC.

The chain combines TRBV27 with TRBJ1-6; 7 bases agree with TRBD1. The germline V gene encodes CDR1 MNHEY and CDR2 SMNVEV (reference sequence). The J segment lost 10 bases and the V segment lost 5 bases, leaving 8 bases of the junction unmatched. The CDR3 has 14 residues. CDR3 in DNA: TGTGCCAGCAGTCCCCGACAGGGCGGATCACCCCTCCACTTT. It yields the protein CASSPRQGGSPLHF.

The J gene is TRBJ2-7, the V gene TRBV27; D is perhaps TRBD1 (5 bases). V was shortened by 4 bases and J by 3 bases, with 13 bases between the two germline ends. This CDR3 spans 14 amino acids. Germline CDR1 reads MNHEY; CDR2 reads SMNVEV (reference sequence). DNA of the CDR3: TGTGCCAGCAGTTCCCGGACACCCTTCTACGAGCAGTACTTC. Translation: CASSSRTPFYEQYF.